A selection of T cell receptor beta chains follows, all from one sample in a study of cytomegalovirus exposure and HLA in healthy donors. Data came from immunoSEQ multiplex PCR; TCRdb stores just in-frame clones and leaves some out. The table shows hundreds of thousands of clones, with roughly 87% occurring only once. Sequencing input: PBMCs. The receptors were gathered from a woman younger than 30 in good health and CMV-seropositive. CDR3s include the opening cysteine and the closing phenylalanine or tryptophan. Fields, in order: D gene, clone size, V gene, J gene, CDR3 protein, CDR3 DNA. The D gene is left open where the match is weak. The size entry is marked missing in some rows and otherwise reads once, few, many or a size class.

TRBD2	-	TRBV15	TRBJ2-3	CATSSGGTSGRQSDTQYF	TGTGCCACCAGCTCGGGTGGGACTAGCGGGAGACAGTCAGATACGCAGTATTTT
-	-	TRBV5-1	TRBJ2-2	CASSLRQVANTGELFF	TGCGCCAGCAGCTTAAGACAGGTAGCGAACACCGGGGAGCTGTTTTTT
TRBD2	-	TRBV2	TRBJ2-1	CASEGTSGTYNEQFF	TGTGCCAGCGAAGGGACTAGCGGGACCTACAATGAGCAGTTCTTC
TRBD2	-	TRBV28	TRBJ2-2	CASSPSGSRTGELFF	TGTGCCAGCAGCCCTAGCGGGAGCCGGACCGGGGAGCTGTTTTTT
TRBD1	-	TRBV15	TRBJ2-2	CATSRTGGSTGELFF	TGTGCCACCAGCAGGACAGGGGGAAGCACCGGGGAGCTGTTTTTT
TRBD2	-	TRBV5-1	TRBJ2-1	CASRPTGLAAYNEQFF	TGCGCCAGCAGACCGACGGGACTAGCGGCTTACAATGAGCAGTTCTTC
-	-	TRBV27	TRBJ1-1	CASSFGSGGTEAFF	TGTGCCAGCAGTTTTGGTTCAGGAGGGACTGAAGCTTTCTTT
-	-	TRBV7-8	TRBJ2-1	CASSPDPSKDEQFF	TGTGCCAGCAGCCCTGACCCTAGCAAGGATGAGCAGTTCTTC
TRBD1	-	TRBV28	TRBJ2-5	CASSYRDRGLQTQYF	TGTGCCAGCAGTTACAGGGACAGGGGGCTACAGACCCAGTACTTC
-	-	TRBV2	TRBJ1-4	CASSLTGEKLFF	TGTGCCAGCAGTTTGACGGGTGAAAAACTGTTTTTT
-	few	TRBV19	TRBJ2-2	CASGWVENTGELFF	TGTGCCTCGGGGTGGGTCGAGAACACCGGGGAGCTGTTTTTT
-	-	TRBV9	TRBJ1-1	CASSVVSNTEAFF	TGTGCCAGCAGCGTAGTGAGTAACACTGAAGCTTTCTTT
TRBD1	-	TRBV5-1	TRBJ2-7	CASSTRDSTYEQYF	TGCGCCAGCAGCACCCGGGACAGTACCTACGAGCAGTACTTC
TRBD2	many	TRBV28	TRBJ2-7	CASSLHLAELTYEQYF	TGTGCCAGCAGTTTACACCTAGCGGAGTTGACCTACGAGCAGTACTTC
TRBD2	-	TRBV11-2	TRBJ2-3	CASSRPVTGRAPDTQYF	TGTGCCAGCAGCCGCCCGGTAACCGGGAGGGCCCCAGATACGCAGTATTTT
-	-	TRBV10-3	TRBJ1-4	CAISESGGGGEKLFF	TGTGCCATCAGTGAGTCGGGGGGAGGCGGTGAAAAACTGTTTTTT
TRBD2	-	TRBV7-9	TRBJ2-7	CASSLYRAGGTREQYF	TGTGCCAGCAGCTTATACCGAGCGGGAGGAACGCGGGAGCAGTACTTC
-	-	TRBV6-4	TRBJ1-5	CASSVCNRTDRKSNQPQHF	TGTGCCAGCAGTGTATGTAATCGGACAGATCGAAAGAGCAATCAGCCCCAGCATTTT
-	-	TRBV18	TRBJ2-1	CASSLGTAGYEQFF	TGTGCCAGCTCCCTTGGGACCGCGGGGTATGAACAGTTCTTC
TRBD2	-	TRBV27	TRBJ2-5	CASSFLAGVGETQYF	TGTGCCAGCAGTTTTCTAGCGGGAGTAGGAGAGACCCAGTACTTC
TRBD2	few	TRBV5-1	TRBJ2-1	CASSSGTSGVSYNEQFF	TGCGCCAGCAGCTCCGGGACTAGCGGGGTCTCCTACAATGAGCAGTTCTTC
-	-	TRBV5-6	TRBJ1-2	CASSSGSGEEVGYTF	TGTGCCAGCAGCTCCGGTAGCGGGGAAGAGGTGGGCTACACCTTC
-	-	TRBV21-1	TRBJ2-1	CASSKALSGANNEQFF	TGTGCCAGCAGCAAAGCGCTCAGCGGGGCAAACAATGAGCAGTTCTTC
-	-	TRBV5-1	TRBJ1-1	CASSLVVGGEAFF	TGCGCCAGCAGCTTGGTTGTCGGAGGAGAAGCTTTCTTT
TRBD1	-	TRBV5-4	TRBJ1-1	CASSKGTGGSEAFF	TGTGCCAGCAGCAAGGGGACAGGGGGTAGTGAAGCTTTCTTT
TRBD2	-	TRBV19	TRBJ2-7	CASSPGLAGGSYEQYF	TGTGCCAGTAGTCCGGGACTAGCGGGAGGGTCCTACGAGCAGTACTTC
-	-	TRBV28	TRBJ1-2	CASRTLTREVEDGYTF	TGTGCCAGCAGGACACTAACTAGGGAGGTAGAGGATGGCTACACCTTC
-	-	TRBV29-1	TRBJ1-3	CSVEIGAGNTIYF	TGCAGCGTTGAAATAGGGGCTGGAAACACCATATATTTT
-	-	TRBV27	TRBJ2-1	CASVQRIRQASYNEQFF	TGTGCCAGCGTCCAAAGGATAAGACAGGCCTCGTACAATGAGCAGTTCTTC
TRBD1	-	TRBV7-2	TRBJ1-5	CASSFRGQFDGVGNQPQHF	TGTGCCAGCAGCTTCAGGGGGCAGTTTGACGGCGTGGGCAATCAGCCCCAGCATTTT
-	-	TRBV23-1	TRBJ1-1	CASEKDKLGAFF	TGCGCCAGCGAAAAAGACAAACTCGGAGCTTTCTTT
-	-	TRBV28	TRBJ1-1	CASSFAGNTEAFF	TGTGCCAGCAGTTTTGCGGGAAACACTGAAGCTTTCTTT
TRBD1	-	TRBV14	TRBJ2-1	CASSQDVGTGPYRANEQFF	TGTGCCAGCAGCCAAGATGTCGGGACAGGACCGTATCGGGCCAATGAGCAGTTCTTC
TRBD1	-	TRBV28	TRBJ1-5	CASSPRQGAFQPQHF	TGTGCCAGCAGTCCCCGACAGGGGGCGTTTCAGCCCCAGCATTTT
-	-	TRBV28	TRBJ2-2	CASSPQNPGELFF	TGTGCCAGCAGCCCCCAGAATCCCGGGGAGCTGTTTTTT
-	once	TRBV27	TRBJ1-2	CASSITFSGGYTF	TGTGCCAGCAGTATCACGTTCAGTGGCGGCTACACCTTC
TRBD2	-	TRBV28	TRBJ2-7	CASSPWEGLYEQYF	TGTGCCAGCAGTCCCTGGGAGGGCCTCTACGAGCAGTACTTC
-	-	TRBV11-2	TRBJ1-2	CASSMAGHYGYTF	TGTGCCAGCAGTATGGCAGGGCACTATGGCTACACCTTC
-	-	TRBV25-1	TRBJ1-1	CASSRTPLGGNTEAFF	TGTGCCAGCAGCCGAACCCCCCTGGGGGGGAACACTGAAGCTTTCTTT
-	few	TRBV30	TRBJ1-5	CAWSEQGNQPQHF	TGTGCCTGGAGCGAACAGGGCAATCAGCCCCAGCATTTT
-	-	TRBV25-1	TRBJ2-1	CASSEFTGSSYNEQFF	TGTGCCAGCAGTGAATTCACGGGTAGCTCCTACAATGAGCAGTTCTTC
-	-	TRBV5-1	TRBJ2-1	CASAVPAGNNEQFF	-
TRBD1	-	TRBV9	TRBJ2-1	CASSVGAGGTVNEQFF	TGTGCCAGCAGCGTAGGGGCAGGGGGTACTGTAAATGAGCAGTTCTTC